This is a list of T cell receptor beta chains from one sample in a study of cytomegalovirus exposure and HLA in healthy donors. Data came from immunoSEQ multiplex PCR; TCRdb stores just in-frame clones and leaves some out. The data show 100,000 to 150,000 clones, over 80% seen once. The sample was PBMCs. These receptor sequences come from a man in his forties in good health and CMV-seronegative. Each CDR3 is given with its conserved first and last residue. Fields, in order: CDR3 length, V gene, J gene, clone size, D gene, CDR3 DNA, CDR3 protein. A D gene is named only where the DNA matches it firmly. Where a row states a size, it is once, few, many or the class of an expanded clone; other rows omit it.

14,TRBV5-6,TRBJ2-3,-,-,TGTGCCAGCAGCTTAATAAGGCCTAGGGATACGCAGTATTTT,CASSLIRPRDTQYF
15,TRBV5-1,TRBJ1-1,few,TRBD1,TGCGCCAGCAGCCTAGGGACAGACCTGAACACTGAAGCTTTCTTT,CASSLGTDLNTEAFF
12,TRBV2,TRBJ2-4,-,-,TGTGCCAGCGCGGGTCTTGAAAACATTCAGTACTTC,CASAGLENIQYF
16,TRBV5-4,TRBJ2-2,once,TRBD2,TGTGCCAGCAGCTTTAGCGGGAGGGATTACACCGGGGAGCTGTTTTTT,CASSFSGRDYTGELFF
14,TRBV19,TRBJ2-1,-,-,TGTGCCAGTAGTATGTCTGGGGGGTACAATGAGCAGTTCTTC,CASSMSGGYNEQFF
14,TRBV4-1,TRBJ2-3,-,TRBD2,TGCGCCAGCAGCCAACGGGAGGCGGGAGATACGCAGTATTTT,CASSQREAGDTQYF
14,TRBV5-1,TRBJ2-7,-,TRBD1,TGCGCCAGCAGTGTGGGACAGGGGAGGGACGAGCAGTACTTC,CASSVGQGRDEQYF
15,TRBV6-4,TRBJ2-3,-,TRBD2,TGTGCCAGCAGTCTCTTAGCGGGGGGCACAGATACGCAGTATTTT,CASSLLAGGTDTQYF
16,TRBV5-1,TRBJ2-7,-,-,TGCGCCAGCAGCTTGGTAGATCAGAAGACAGGCTACGAGCAGTACTTC,CASSLVDQKTGYEQYF
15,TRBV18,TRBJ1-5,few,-,TGTGCCAGCTCACCGCAACAGGGCCTGAATCAGCCCCAGCATTTT,CASSPQQGLNQPQHF
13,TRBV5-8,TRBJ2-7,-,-,TGTGCCAGCAGCTTGAGGGGGTCCCACGAGCAGTACTTC,CASSLRGSHEQYF
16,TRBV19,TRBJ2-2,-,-,TGTGCCAGTAGTATAGATACAGGATCGAACACCGGGGAGCTGTTTTTT,CASSIDTGSNTGELFF
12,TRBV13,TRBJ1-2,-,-,TGTGCCAGCAGCCCGACAGGTGGGGGCTACACCTTC,CASSPTGGGYTF
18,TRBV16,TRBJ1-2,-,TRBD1,TGTGCCAGCAGCCAATCGGTGACAGGGACCCAATCTAACTATGGCTACACCTTC,CASSQSVTGTQSNYGYTF
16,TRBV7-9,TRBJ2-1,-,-,TGTGCCAGCAGCAATACCGCGACAGGCGATCGTGATGAGCAGTTCTTC,CASSNTATGDRDEQFF
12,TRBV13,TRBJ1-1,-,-,TGTGCCAGCGCCAGCGGGGGGACTGAAGCTTTCTTT,CASASGGTEAFF
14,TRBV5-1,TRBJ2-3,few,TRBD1,TGCGCCAGCAGCTCAGGACAGGGTGTCGATACGCAGTATTTT,CASSSGQGVDTQYF
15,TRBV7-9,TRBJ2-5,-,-,TGTGCCAGCAGCCAAGCCGGGACACTCTGGGAGACCCAGTACTTC,CASSQAGTLWETQYF
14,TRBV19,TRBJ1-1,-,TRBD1,TGTGCCAGTAGTAGGCAGGGGGGGAACACTGAAGCTTTCTTT,CASSRQGGNTEAFF
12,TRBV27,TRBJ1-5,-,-,TGTGCCAGCAGGACAGCCGAACAGCCCCAACATTTT,CASRTAEQPQHF
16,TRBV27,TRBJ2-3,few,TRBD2,TGTGCCAGCGGCCTTCTAGCGGGGGGATACACAGATACGCAGTATTTT,CASGLLAGGYTDTQYF
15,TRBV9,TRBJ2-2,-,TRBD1,TGTGCCAGCAGCGTAGAACAGGGGGCATACGGGGAGCTGTTTTTT,CASSVEQGAYGELFF
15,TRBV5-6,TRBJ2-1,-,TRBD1,TGTGCCAGCAGCTCCCGGGACAGGAGTGGCAATGAGCAGTTCTTC,CASSSRDRSGNEQFF
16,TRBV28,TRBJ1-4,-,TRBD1,TGTGCCAGCAGTTTAGGACGGGACAGGGGGGGGGAAAAACTGTTTTTT,CASSLGRDRGGEKLFF
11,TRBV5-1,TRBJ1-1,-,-,TGCGCCAGCGGCTTGACGACTGGGGCTTTCTTT,CASGLTTGAFF
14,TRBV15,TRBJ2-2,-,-,TGTGCCACCAGCGAGGGGGAAATGAACGGGGAGCTGTTTTTT,CATSEGEMNGELFF
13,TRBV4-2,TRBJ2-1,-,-,TGTGCCAGCAGCCAAGATCTGGGAGATGAGCAGTTCTTC,CASSQDLGDEQFF
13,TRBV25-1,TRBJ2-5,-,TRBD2,TGTGCCAGCAGTAGCGGGGGACAAGAGACCCAGTACTTC,CASSSGGQETQYF
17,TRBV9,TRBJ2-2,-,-,TGTGCCAGCAGCGTGAACACATACAGGGGGAGGGCCGGGGAGCTGTTTTTT,CASSVNTYRGRAGELFF
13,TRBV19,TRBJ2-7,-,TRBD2,TGTGCCAGTACGGTTGGGGGGGGATACGAGCAGTACTTC,CASTVGGGYEQYF
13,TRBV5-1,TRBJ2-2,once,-,TGCGCCAGCAGCTTTTCAGGATTGTCGGAGCTGTTTTTT,CASSFSGLSELFF
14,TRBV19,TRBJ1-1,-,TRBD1,TGTGCCAGTAGTATGGGGACAGCGAGGACTGAAGCTTTCTTT,CASSMGTARTEAFF
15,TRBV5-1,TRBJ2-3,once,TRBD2,TGCGCCAGCAGCTTTAGCGGGGTGGGAATAGATACGCAGTATTTT,CASSFSGVGIDTQYF
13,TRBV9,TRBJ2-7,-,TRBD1,TGTGCCAGCAGCCGGGACAGCTCCTACGAGCAGTACTTC,CASSRDSSYEQYF
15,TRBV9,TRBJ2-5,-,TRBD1,TGTGCCAGCAGCGTGGACGGGACAGGGGTAGAGACCCAGTACTTC,CASSVDGTGVETQYF
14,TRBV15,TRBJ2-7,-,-,TGTGCCACCAGCAGGACCCTAGAGTCCTACGAGCAGTACTTC,CATSRTLESYEQYF
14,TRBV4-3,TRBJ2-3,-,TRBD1,TGCGCCAGCAGCCAGGACAGGGCTACAGATACGCAGTATTTT,CASSQDRATDTQYF
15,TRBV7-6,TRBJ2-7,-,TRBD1,TGTGCCAGCAGCTTCTCAGGGGGACAGGAGTACGAGCAGTACTTC,CASSFSGGQEYEQYF
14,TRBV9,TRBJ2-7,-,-,TGTGCCAGCAGTCGTCAGGGAACTGGGTCTGAGCAGTACTTC,CASSRQGTGSEQYF
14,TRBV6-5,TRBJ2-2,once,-,TGTGCCAGCAATCTCAGGGGGGACACCGGGGAGCTGTTTTTT,CASNLRGDTGELFF
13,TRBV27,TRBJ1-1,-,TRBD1,TGTGCCGCAGGGGGGCCCCCGAACACTGAAGCTTTCTTT,CAAGGPPNTEAFF
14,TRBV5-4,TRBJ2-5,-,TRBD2,TGTGCCAGCAGCCCCGGGGGGGCCGGGGAGACCCAGTACTTC,CASSPGGAGETQYF
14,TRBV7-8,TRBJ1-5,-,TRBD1,TGTGCCAGCAGCGGACAGGGGTTCCATCAGCCCCAGCATTTT,CASSGQGFHQPQHF
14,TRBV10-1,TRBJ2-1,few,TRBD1,TGCGCCAGCAGAATACTAGGGGGCCTGGGTGAGCAGTTCTTC,CASRILGGLGEQFF
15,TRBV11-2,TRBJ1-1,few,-,TGTGCCAGCAGCTTAATCGGGGGGCTTAACACTGAAGCTTTCTTT,CASSLIGGLNTEAFF
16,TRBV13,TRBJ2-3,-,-,TGTGCCAGCAGCTCGGGACTCAGAAAGGGTGCAGATACGCAGTATTTT,CASSSGLRKGADTQYF
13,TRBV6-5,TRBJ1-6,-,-,TGTGCCAGCAGTCGACTCTATAATTCACCCCTCCACTTT,CASSRLYNSPLHF